The text below deals with one T cell receptor beta chain. Its antigen remains undetermined. There are no base qualities to consult, and no much larger clone falls within one base. To sequence the TCRbeta CDR3 region, genomic DNA was isolated from the sorted cells. TCRbeta CDR3 regions were sequenced using the immunoSEQ Assay. TCRdb retrieved this table from immuneACCESS and kept in-frame rearrangements only. Not all clones are present; in checked studies, unresolved V genes account for under half, and no reason is known for the remainder. This sample comprises 70,000 to 100,000 clones, around four fifths of them detected only once. Together, the top ten hold around 1.1% of the sample. Patients with autoimmune disease history or receiving systemic immunosuppression were excluded from the trial. Peripheral blood for TCR sequencing was collected from all dose cohorts at baseline, on cycle 4 day 1, and on cycle 7 day 1. The samples were drawn from a first-in-human, open-label, multicenter phase I dose-escalation trial of ivuxolimab. The trial enrolled adults with locally advanced or metastatic head and neck squamous cell, hepatocellular, melanoma or renal cell carcinoma. Before TCR sequencing, CD4+ and CD8+ T cells were separately sorted from peripheral blood.

This record belongs to a study of OX40 agonist ivuxolimab in advanced cancers. Turning to the overall study: Ivuxolimab, which targeted the costimulatory receptor OX40 (CD134), was an agonistic, fully human IgG2 monoclonal antibody. Prior anti-PD-1, anti-PD-L1 or anti-CTLA-4 therapy was permitted, and checkpoint inhibitors had been received by less than 45% of dose-escalation patients. Intravenous ivuxolimab was administered to patients every 2 weeks at six dose levels: 0.01, 0.1, 0.3, 1.5, 3 and 10 mg/kg. Peripheral TCRbeta sequencing aimed to test whether ivuxolimab altered TCR sequence diversity and caused clonal T-cell expansion. In the dose-escalation cohort, more than 75% of patients were male, and the mean age was around 60 years, with a range of roughly 23 to 85. Of the approximately 50 dose-escalation patients, hepatocellular carcinoma was present in around 20, melanoma in around 15, renal cell carcinoma in 9 and head and neck cancer in 9. The monotherapy dose-escalation portion (N ≈ 52 patients) of the phase I ivuxolimab trial is reported in the paper. Three dose-escalation patients achieved partial responses, one with hepatocellular carcinoma and two with cutaneous melanoma. Study-level results and caveats: At doses of 0.1 to 3.0 mg/kg, clonal expansion of both CD4+ and CD8+ blood T cells was observed from baseline to week 6. Low levels of normalized T-cell clonal expansion were also seen in some nonresponding patients. After ivuxolimab, CD8+ T cells had more expanded clones than CD4+ T cells on average. Partial responders in the 0.1-3.0 mg/kg groups had among the lowest normalized peripheral clonal expansion, especially among CD8+ T cells. Which antigens the clonally expanded peripheral T cells were specific for was not determined.

Its CDR3 holds 17 amino acids, cysteine through phenylalanine. Left in the record is the CDR3 DNA by itself, 51 bases read in frame from the first base. Per the germline V gene, SGHTA is the CDR1 and FQGNSA is the CDR2. Between the V and J ends, shortened by 1 base and 6 bases respectively, the junction contains 20 bases. The rearranged segments are TRBV7-2 and TRBJ2-3, with TRBD1 perhaps the D gene, on 7 matching bases. Specimen: CD4+ or CD8+ T cells sorted from blood, collected in a trial of the OX40 agonist ivuxolimab. This receptor was obtained from an adult with an advanced solid tumor such as melanoma, head and neck, liver or kidney cancer. The DNA sequence is given as TGTGCCAGCAGCTTAGACATAGCAGGGGGGAGGAGGGATACGCAGTATTTT. This yields the protein CASSLDIAGGRRDTQYF.